This TCR beta chain was found in a study of blood T cells in healthy people across ages. This clonotype was found once. A read error may produce the germline difference seen at one junction end. The CDR3 has 15 residues. CDR1 and CDR2 (germline): SGHRS, YFSETQ. Using a J-beta primer mix together with a sample-barcoded 5' primer, a second PCR was run for about 7 to 12 cycles. Each CDR3 protein gets one entry after TCRdb re-called the 5' RACE reads with MiXCR. The table shows about 1,400,000 distinct CDR3 sequences, with roughly 40% occurring only once. The sample consisted of blood. The clonotype comes from a woman in her late teens or twenties in good health. The chain carries TRBV5-1 and TRBJ1-1; 7 bases fit TRBD1. In DNA, the CDR3 is TGCGCCAGCAGCTTGGTCGGACAGGCGAACAATGAAGCTTTCTTT. Amino acids: CASSLVGQANNEAFF.